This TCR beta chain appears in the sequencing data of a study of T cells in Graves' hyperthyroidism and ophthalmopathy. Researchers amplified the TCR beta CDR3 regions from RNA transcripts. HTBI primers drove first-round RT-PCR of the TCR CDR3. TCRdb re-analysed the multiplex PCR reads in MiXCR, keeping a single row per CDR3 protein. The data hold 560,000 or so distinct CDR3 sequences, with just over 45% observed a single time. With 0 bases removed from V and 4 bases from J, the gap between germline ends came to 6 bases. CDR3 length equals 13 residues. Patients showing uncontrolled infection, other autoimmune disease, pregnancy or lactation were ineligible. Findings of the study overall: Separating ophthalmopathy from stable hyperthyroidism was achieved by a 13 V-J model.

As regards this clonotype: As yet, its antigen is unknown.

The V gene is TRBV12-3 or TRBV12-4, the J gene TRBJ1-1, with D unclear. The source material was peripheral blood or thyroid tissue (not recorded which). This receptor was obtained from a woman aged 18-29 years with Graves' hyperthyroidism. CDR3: CASSLAQVTEAFF. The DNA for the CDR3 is TGTGCCAGCAGTTTAGCGCAGGTCACTGAAGCTTTCTTT.